The rows below give T cell receptor beta chains drawn from one sample of a study of vaccination effects on CD4 cells after COVID-19. The data were produced by immunoSEQ multiplex PCR, yet TCRdb's version contains in-frame clones alone and is incomplete. The table has roughly 45,000 clones, approximately 70% seen once; the top ten hold under 40%. These receptors have no known antigen. Sequenced here: CD4+ T cells from PBMCs cultured with a peptide pool, sampled before COVID-19 vaccination. The receptors here all came from a human donor who had a prior SARS-CoV-2 infection. Each CDR3 is given with its conserved first and last residue.

TRBJ2-5,TRBV2,CASAGLEETQYF
TRBJ2-5,TRBV12-3/TRBV12-4,CASSLTQETQYF
TRBJ2-7,TRBV5-5,CASREYSSRSSYEQYF
TRBJ2-5,TRBV5-1,CASSLVTSGGQETQYF
TRBJ1-1,TRBV5-1,CASSWGGTEAFF
TRBJ1-1,TRBV5-1,CASSLEGFSTEAFF
TRBJ2-7,TRBV19,CASSIRYPGQGFYEQYF
TRBJ2-1,TRBV2,CASSQDRGGYNEQFF
TRBJ2-1,TRBV9,CASSGASGTSGLNEQFF
TRBJ2-7,TRBV6-2/TRBV6-3,CASSYRPAASYEQYF
TRBJ1-5,TRBV5-6,CASSLGPGEQPQHF
TRBJ2-2,TRBV10-3,CAISEGDRVAGELFF
TRBJ2-3,TRBV2,CASSEEVYVVGTDTQYF
TRBJ1-2,TRBV30,CAWSPKRGGYTF
TRBJ2-6,TRBV11-1,CASSLAGVGANVLTF
TRBJ2-3,TRBV5-6,CASSLFGVYTDTQYF
TRBJ1-5,TRBV19,CASIRQAQGVSNQPQHF
TRBJ2-1,TRBV12-5,CASGLVLATTNNEQFF
TRBJ2-2,TRBV7-3,CASSLTYVGPGTGELFF
TRBJ1-5,TRBV3-1/TRBV3-2,CASSQGDRVGNQPQHF
TRBJ2-7,TRBV4-1,CASSQGLAVTYEQYF
TRBJ2-1,TRBV7-9,CASSLAWGEYNEQFF
TRBJ1-6,TRBV6-5,CASTRTGYNSPLHF
TRBJ2-5,TRBV5-1,CASSWQLGGRETQYF
TRBJ2-1,TRBV27,CASSGQTSGSLNEQFF
TRBJ2-3,TRBV5-1,CASSALGGQGGTDTQYF
TRBJ2-7,TRBV7-2,CASRGNSYEQYF
TRBJ2-3,TRBV7-9,CASSLEAADTQYF
TRBJ1-3,TRBV11-2,CASSLGYSGNTIYF
TRBJ2-2,TRBV6-6,CASSYSREGTGELFF
TRBJ1-1,TRBV24-1,CATSDLGPDREGSEAFF
TRBJ2-7,TRBV5-4,CASSPSGQGTYEQYF
TRBJ2-5,TRBV5-1,CASSPSKLQETQYF
TRBJ2-5,TRBV19,CASTFQETQYF
TRBJ2-1,TRBV11-3,CASSLRTGRSSGRGYNEQFF
TRBJ2-5,TRBV10-3,CASAFTGETQYF
TRBJ2-7,TRBV5-1,CASSLSIHEQYF
TRBJ1-5,TRBV19,CASSGRDRGLVQPQHF
TRBJ1-1,TRBV4-2,CASSEETVDTEAFF
TRBJ1-6,TRBV7-9,CASSQQGKPNSPLHF
TRBJ2-7,TRBV6-5,CASSQRGAYEQYF
TRBJ1-2,TRBV9,CASRDSGGYTF
TRBJ2-2,TRBV11-2,CASKGTENTGELFF
TRBJ1-5,TRBV5-5,CASSLGGGYSNQPQHF
TRBJ2-7,TRBV7-2,CASSSRGGPYEQYF
TRBJ1-5,TRBV12-5,CASGHSGLQHF
TRBJ2-3,TRBV5-5,CASSWPRAGTADTQYF
TRBJ2-5,TRBV7-3,CASSLSVSNQETQYF
TRBJ1-2,TRBV9,CASSPLSANYGYTF
TRBJ1-1,TRBV7-2,CASSLRVTAPGEAFF
TRBJ1-3,TRBV19,CAAWGEYTIYF
TRBJ2-7,TRBV5-3,CARSLGQGNHEQYF
TRBJ1-2,TRBV5-1,CASSPGTVYGYTF
TRBJ2-2,TRBV5-1,CASSPRGTNTGELFF
TRBJ2-1,TRBV5-5,CASSLFSGTNEQFF